This T cell receptor (beta chain) emerged from a study of memory CD4+ T cells and cytomegalovirus serostatus. The overall study: Healthy Belgian adult donors included roughly ten CMV-positive and about two dozen CMV-negative people.

V gave up 2 bases and J gave up 7 bases, with 9 bases separating them. The CDR3 loop spans 12 amino acids. CDR1 and CDR2 from the germline V gene are SGHDT and YYEEEE. In the authors' methods: After removing out-of-frame reads, around 2 million distinct TCRbeta sequences remained. Assay used: immunoSEQ multiplex PCR; TCRdb lists only in-frame clones, some missing. V and J calls and clone size come straight from that table; D and trimming were deduced from the DNA. Of tens of thousands of clones listed, 79% were seen once; the top ten hold about 1.1%. Single viable CD3+CD4+CD8-CD45RO+ cells were sorted as the memory CD4+ T cells. Donors' CMV status reflects serum IgG against pp150, pp28, p38, p52. Study-wide findings and caveats: Of more than 150 reported CMV TCRbeta sequences, 55 to 80 were found in memory CD4+ repertoires.

Of note for this clone: Its antigen is not identified.

The receptor comes from an adult in good health and CMV-seronegative. The chain combines TRBV5-6 with TRBJ1-1; the D is unclear. The specimen was memory CD4+ T cells from blood. This chain's CDR3 is CASSLILDEAFF. CDR3 DNA sequence: TGTGCCAGCAGCTTAATCCTAGATGAAGCTTTCTTT.